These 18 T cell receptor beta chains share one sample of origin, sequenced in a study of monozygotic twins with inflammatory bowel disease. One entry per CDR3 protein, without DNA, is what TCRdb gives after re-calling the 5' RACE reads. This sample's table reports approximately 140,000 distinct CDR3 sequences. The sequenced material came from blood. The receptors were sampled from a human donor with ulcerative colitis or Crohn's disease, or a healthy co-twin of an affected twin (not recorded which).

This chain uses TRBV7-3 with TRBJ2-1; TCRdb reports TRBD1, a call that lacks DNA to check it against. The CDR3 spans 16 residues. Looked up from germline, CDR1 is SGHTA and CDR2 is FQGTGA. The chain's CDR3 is CASSLRLDRAGNEQFF.

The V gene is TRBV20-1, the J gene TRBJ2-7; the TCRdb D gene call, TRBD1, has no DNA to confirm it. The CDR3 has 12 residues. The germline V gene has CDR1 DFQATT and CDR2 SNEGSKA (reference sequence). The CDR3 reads CSARVRAGEQYF.

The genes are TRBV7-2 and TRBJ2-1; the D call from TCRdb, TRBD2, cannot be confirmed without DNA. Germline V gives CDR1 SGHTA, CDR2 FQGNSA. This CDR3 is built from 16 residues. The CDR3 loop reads CASSPHSASGGGEQFF.

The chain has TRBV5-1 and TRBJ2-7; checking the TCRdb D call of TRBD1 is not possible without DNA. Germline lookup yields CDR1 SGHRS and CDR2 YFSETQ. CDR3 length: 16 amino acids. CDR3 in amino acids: CASSPYSDTSSYEQYF.

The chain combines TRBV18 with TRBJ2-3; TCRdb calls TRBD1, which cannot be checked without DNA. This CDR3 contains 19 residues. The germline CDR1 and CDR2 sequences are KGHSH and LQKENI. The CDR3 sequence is CASSPISLKTGYADSTQYF.

The CDR3 sequence: CRGQDSSYNSPLHF. The chain uses TRBV20-1 and TRBJ1-6. The CDR3 spans 14 residues. CDR1 is DFQATT, CDR2 SNEGSKA, per germline (reference sequence).

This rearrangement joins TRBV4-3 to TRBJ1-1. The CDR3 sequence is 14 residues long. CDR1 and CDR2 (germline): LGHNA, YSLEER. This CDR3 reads CASSLGLINTEAFF.

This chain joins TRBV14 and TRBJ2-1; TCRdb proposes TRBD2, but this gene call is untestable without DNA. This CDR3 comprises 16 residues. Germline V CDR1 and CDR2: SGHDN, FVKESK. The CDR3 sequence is CASSQDSGGFYNEQFF.

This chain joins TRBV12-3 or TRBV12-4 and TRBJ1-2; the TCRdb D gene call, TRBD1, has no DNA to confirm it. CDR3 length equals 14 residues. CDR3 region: CASGDSSVGYGYTF.

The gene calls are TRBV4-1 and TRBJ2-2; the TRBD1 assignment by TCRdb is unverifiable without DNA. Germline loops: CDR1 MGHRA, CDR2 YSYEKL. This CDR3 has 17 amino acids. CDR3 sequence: CASSQEIRYRNTGELFF.

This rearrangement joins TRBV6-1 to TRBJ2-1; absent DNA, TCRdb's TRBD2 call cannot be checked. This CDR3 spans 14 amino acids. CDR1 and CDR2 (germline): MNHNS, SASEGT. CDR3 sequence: CAVGRTGSYNEQFF.

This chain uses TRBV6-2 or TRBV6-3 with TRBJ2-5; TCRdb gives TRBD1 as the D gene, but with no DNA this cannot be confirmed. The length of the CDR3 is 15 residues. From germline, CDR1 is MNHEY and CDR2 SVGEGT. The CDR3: CASSPDPDKQETQYF.

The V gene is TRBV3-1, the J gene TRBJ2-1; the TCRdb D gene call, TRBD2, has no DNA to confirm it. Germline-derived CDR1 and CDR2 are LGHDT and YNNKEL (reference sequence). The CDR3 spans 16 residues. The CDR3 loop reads CASSLRGGASYNEQFF.

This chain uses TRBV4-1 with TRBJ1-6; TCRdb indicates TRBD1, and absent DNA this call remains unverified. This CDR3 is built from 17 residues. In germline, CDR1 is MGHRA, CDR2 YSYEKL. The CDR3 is CASSQPARVRGNSPLHF.

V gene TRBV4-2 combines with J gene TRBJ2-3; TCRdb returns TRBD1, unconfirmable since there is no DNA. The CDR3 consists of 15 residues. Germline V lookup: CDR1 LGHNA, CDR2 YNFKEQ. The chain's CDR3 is CASSQSRDPTDTQYF.

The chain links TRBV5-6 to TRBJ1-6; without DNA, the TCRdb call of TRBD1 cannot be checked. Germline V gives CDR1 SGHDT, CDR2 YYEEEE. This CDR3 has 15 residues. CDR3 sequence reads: CASSRGQAHNSPLHF.

This CDR3 is CASSLDIFLYEQYF. The V gene is TRBV6-2 or TRBV6-3, the J gene TRBJ2-7; TCRdb gives TRBD1 as the D gene, but with no DNA this cannot be confirmed. The germline V gene has CDR1 MNHEY and CDR2 SVGEGT. This CDR3 is built from 14 residues.

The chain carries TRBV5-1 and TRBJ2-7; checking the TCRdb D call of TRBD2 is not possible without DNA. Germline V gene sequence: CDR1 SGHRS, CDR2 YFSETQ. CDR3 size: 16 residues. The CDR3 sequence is CASSSGTAGEAYEQYF.